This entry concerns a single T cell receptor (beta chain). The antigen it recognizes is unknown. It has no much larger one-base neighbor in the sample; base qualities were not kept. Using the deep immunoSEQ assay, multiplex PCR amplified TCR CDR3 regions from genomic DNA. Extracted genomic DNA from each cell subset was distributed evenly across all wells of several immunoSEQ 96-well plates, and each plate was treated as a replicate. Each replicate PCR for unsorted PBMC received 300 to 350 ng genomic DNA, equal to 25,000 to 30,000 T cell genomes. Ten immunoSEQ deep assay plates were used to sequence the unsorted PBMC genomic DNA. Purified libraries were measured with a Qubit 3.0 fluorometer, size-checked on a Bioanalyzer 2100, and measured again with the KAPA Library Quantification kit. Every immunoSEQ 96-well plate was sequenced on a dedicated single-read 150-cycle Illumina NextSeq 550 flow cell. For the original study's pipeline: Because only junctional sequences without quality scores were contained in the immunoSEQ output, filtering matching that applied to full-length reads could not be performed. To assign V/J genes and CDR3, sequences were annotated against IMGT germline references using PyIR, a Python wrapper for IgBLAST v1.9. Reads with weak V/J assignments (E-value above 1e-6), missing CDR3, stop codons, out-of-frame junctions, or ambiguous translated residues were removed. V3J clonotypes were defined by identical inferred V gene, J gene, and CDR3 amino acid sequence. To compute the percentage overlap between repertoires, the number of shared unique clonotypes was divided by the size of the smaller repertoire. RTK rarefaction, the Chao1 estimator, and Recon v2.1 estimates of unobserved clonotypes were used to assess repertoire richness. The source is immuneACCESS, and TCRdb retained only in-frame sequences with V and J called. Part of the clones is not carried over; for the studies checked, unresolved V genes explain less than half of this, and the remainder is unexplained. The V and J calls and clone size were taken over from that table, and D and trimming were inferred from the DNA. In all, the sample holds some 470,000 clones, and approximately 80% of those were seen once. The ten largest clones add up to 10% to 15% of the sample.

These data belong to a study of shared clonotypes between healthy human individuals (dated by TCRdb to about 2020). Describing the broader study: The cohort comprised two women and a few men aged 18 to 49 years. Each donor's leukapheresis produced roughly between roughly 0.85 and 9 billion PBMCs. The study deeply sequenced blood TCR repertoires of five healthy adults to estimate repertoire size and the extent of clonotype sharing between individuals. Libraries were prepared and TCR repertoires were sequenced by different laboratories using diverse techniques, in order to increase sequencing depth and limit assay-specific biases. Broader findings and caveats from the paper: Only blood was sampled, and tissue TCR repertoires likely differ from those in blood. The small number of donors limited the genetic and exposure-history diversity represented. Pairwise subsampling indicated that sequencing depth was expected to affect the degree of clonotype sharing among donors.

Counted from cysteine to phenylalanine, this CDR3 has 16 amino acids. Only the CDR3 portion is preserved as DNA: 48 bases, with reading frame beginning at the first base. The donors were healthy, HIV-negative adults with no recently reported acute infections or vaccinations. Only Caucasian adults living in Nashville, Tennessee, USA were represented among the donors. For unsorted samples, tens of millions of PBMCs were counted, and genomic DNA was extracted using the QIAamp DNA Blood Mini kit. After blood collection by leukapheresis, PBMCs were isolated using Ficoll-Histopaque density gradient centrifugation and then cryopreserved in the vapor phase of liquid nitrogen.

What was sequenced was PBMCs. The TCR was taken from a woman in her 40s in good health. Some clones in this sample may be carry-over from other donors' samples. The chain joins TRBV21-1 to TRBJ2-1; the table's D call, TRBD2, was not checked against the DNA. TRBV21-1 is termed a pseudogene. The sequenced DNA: TGTGCCAGCAGCAAAGAACAGAGGACTAGGGGGAATGAGCAGTTCTTC. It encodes CASSKEQRTRGNEQFF.